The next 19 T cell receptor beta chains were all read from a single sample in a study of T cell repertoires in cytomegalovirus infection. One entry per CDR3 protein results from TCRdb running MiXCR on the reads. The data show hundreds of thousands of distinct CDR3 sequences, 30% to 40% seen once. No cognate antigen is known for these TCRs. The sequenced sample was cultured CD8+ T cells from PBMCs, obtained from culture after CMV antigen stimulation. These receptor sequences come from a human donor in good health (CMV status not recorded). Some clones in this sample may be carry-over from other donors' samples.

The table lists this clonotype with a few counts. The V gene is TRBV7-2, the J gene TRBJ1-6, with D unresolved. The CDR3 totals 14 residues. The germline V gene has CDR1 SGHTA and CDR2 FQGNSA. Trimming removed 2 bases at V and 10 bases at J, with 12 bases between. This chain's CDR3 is CASSLKVFGSPLHF. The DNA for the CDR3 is TGTGCCAGCAGCTTAAAGGTGTTCGGCTCACCCCTCCACTTT.

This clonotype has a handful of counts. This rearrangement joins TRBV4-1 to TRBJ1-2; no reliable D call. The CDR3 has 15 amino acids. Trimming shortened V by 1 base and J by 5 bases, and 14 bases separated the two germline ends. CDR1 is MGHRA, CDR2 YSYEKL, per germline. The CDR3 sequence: CASSQGIGTMYGYTF. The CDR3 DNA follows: TGCGCCAGCAGCCAAGGAATAGGAACGATGTATGGCTACACCTTC.

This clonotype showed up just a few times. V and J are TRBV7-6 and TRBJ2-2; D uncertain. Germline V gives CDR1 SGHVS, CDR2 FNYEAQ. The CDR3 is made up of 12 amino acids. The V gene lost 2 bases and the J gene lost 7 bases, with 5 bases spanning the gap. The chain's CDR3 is CASSLTDGELFF. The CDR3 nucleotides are TGTGCCAGCAGCTTAACGGACGGGGAGCTGTTTTTT.

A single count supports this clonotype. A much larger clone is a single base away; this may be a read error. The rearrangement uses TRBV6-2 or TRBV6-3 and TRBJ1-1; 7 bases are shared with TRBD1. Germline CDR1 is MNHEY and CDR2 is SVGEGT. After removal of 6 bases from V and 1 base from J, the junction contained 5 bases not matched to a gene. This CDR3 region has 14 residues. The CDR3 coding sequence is TGTGCCAGCAGGACGGGACAGAAGAACACTGAAGCTTTCTTT. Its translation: CASRTGQKNTEAFF.

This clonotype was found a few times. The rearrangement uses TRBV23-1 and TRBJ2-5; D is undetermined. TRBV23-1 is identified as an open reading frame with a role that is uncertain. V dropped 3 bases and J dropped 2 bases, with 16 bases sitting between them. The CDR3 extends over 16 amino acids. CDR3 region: CASSQDDKDVQETQYF. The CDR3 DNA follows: TGCGCCAGCAGTCAGGACGACAAGGACGTACAAGAGACCCAGTACTTC.

The CDR3 loop reads CSVPGTENTGELFF. The DNA for the CDR3 is TGCAGCGTTCCCGGGACAGAAAACACCGGGGAGCTGTTTTTT. The chain employs TRBV29-1 and TRBJ2-2, with TRBD1 matching 7 bases. This CDR3 comprises 14 residues. The germline V gene encodes CDR1 SQVTM and CDR2 ANQGSEA. V lost 5 bases and J lost 2; bases outside the gene matches: 5.

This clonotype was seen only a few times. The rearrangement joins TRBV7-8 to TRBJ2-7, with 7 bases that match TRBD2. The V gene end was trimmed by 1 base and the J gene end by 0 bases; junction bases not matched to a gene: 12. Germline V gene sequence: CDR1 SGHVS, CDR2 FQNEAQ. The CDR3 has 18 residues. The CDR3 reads CASSLGGGFGASSYEQYV. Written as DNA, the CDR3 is TGTGCCAGCAGCTTAGGGGGAGGGTTTGGGGCGAGCTCCTACGAGCAGTACGTC.

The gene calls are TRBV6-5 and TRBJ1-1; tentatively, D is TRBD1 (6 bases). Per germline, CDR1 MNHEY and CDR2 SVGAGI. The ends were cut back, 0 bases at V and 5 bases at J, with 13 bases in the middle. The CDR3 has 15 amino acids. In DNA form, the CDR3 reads TGTGCCAGCAGTTACTCGGAGGGGGAAATAACTGAAGCTTTCTTT. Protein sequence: CASSYSEGEITEAFF.

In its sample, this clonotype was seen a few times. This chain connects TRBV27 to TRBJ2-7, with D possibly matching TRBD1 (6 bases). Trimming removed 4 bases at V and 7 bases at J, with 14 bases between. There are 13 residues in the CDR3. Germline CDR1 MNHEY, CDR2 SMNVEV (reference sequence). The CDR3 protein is CASSSRGPREQYF. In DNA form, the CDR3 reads TGTGCCAGCAGTTCCAGGGGCCCCAGGGAGCAGTACTTC.

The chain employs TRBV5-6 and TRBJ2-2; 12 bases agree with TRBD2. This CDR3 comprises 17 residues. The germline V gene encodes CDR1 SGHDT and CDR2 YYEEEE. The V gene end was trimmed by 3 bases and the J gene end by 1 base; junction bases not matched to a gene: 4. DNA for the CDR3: TGTGCCAGCAGCTCCGGACTAGCGGGGCAGAACACCGGGGAGCTGTTTTTT. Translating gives CASSSGLAGQNTGELFF.

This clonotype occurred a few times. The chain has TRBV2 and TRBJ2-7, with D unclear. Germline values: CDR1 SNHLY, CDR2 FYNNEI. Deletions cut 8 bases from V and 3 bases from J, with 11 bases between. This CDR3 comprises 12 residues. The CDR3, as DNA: TGTGCCAGCTCTGCCGGGTACTACGAGCAGTACGTC. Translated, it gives CASSAGYYEQYV.

CDR3 DNA sequence: TGCGCCAGCAGCCAAGATCCCAGCGGGGGGCTGGATGAGCAGTTCTTC. Amino acids: CASSQDPSGGLDEQFF. The gene calls are TRBV4-3 and TRBJ2-1; 9 positions agree with TRBD2. V gave up 0 bases and J gave up 8 bases; unmatched junction bases: 8. Per the germline V gene, CDR1 is LGHNA and CDR2 is YSLEER. The CDR3 loop spans 16 amino acids.

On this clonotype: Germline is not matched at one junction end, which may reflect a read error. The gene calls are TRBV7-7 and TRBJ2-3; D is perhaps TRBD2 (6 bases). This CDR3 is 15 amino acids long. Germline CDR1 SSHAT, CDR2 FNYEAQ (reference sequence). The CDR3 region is CASSLSWGGTDTQYF. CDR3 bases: TGTGCTAGCAGCTTATCCTGGGGGGGCACAGATACGCAGTATTTT.

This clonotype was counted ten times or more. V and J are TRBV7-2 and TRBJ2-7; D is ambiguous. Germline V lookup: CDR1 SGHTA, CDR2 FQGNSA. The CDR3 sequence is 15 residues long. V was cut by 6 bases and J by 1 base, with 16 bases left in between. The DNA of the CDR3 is TGTGCCAGCAGTTTGGGCATTCAGCCTTCCTACGAGCAGTACTTC. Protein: CASSLGIQPSYEQYF.

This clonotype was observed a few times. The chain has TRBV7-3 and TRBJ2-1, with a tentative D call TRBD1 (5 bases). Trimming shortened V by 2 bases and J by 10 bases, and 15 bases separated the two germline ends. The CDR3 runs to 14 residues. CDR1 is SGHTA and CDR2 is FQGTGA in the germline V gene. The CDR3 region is CASSLVAVGREQFF. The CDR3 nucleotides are TGTGCCAGCAGCTTAGTGGCAGTGGGGCGGGAGCAGTTCTTC.

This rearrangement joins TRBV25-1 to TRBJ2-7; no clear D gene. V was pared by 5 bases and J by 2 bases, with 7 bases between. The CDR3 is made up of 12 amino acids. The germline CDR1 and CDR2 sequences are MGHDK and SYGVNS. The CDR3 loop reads CASSYLPYEQYF. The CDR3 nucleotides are TGTGCCAGCAGTTACCTCCCCTACGAGCAGTACTTC.

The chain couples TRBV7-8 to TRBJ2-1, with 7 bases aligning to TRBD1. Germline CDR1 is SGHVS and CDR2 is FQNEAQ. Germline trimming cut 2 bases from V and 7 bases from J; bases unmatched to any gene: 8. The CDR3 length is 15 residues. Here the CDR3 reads CASSLWEGGLNEQFF. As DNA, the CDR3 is TGTGCCAGCAGCTTATGGGAAGGGGGCCTTAATGAGCAGTTCTTC.

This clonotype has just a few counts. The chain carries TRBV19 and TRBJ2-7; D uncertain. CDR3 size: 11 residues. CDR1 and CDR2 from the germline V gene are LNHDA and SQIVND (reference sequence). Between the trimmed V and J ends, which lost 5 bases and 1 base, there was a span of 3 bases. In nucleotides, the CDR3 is TGTGCCAGTAGTCAGTCCTACGAGCAGTACGTC. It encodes CASSQSYEQYV.

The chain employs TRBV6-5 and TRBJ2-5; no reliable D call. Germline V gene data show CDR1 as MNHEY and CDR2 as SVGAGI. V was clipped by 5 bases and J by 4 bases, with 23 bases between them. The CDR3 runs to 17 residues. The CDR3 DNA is TGTGCCAGCAGTGGTCCAGATAGGGTGCACACGAGAGAGACCCAGTACTTC. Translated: CASSGPDRVHTRETQYF.